In its sample, the clone carrying this TCR beta chain was seen a few times. The antigen is unknown. The sample belongs to a study of radiotherapy plus CTLA-4 blockade in lung cancer. Study as a whole: Objective responses were documented in over 15% of patients, with disease control in 31%. Regarding the study as a whole: Early shifts in blood T cell clones, with interferon-beta, reportedly predicted response best.

The data were produced by immunoSEQ multiplex PCR, yet TCRdb's version contains in-frame clones alone and is incomplete. The repertoire has 75,000 to 100,000 clones, 85% to 90% of them found once; the top ten carry about 5.3%. CDR3 size: 15 residues. The germline V gene has CDR1 LNHDA and CDR2 SQIVND (reference sequence). The ends were cut back, 3 bases at V and 1 base at J, with 9 bases in the middle. The chain couples TRBV19 to TRBJ2-2, with D possibly TRBD2 on 6 matching bases. The specimen was peripheral blood, collected from a patient treated with radiotherapy plus ipilimumab. This clonotype originated in a human donor with non-small cell lung cancer that progressed on radiotherapy plus ipilimumab. For the CDR3, the DNA is TGTGCCAGTAGTATCGGGACTTTGAACACCGGGGAGCTGTTTTTT. Protein: CASSIGTLNTGELFF. Drawing the rest from reference TRBV19 and TRBJ2-2, the complete variable domain is DGGITQSPKYLFRKEGQNVTLSCEQNLNHDAMYWYRQDPGQGLRLIYYSQIVNDFQKGDIAEGYSVSREKKESFPLTVTSAQKNPTAFYLCASSIGTLNTGELFFGEGSRLTVL.